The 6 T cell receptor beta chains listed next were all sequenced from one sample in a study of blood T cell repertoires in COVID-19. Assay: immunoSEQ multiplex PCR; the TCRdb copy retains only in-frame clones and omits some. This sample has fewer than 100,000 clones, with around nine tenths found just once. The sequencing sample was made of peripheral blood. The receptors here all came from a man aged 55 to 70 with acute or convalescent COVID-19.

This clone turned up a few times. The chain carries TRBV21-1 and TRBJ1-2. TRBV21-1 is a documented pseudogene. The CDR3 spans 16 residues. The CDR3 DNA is TGTGCCAGCAGCGCATACGTGGAGAGCAACATCTATGGCTACACCTTC. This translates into CASSAYVESNIYGYTF.

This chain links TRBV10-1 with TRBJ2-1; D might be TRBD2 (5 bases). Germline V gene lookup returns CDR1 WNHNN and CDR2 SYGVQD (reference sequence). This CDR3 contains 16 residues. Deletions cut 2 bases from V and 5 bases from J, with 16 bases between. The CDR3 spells CASSEIRAPGNNEQFF. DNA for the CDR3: TGCGCCAGCAGTGAGATCCGGGCCCCGGGGAACAATGAGCAGTTCTTC.

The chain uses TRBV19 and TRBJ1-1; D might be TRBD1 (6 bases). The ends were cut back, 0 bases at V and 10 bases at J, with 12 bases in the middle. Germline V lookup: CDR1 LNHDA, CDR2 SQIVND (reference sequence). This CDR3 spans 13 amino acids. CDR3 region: CASSIDLRGSAFF. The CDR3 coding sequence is TGTGCCAGTAGTATAGATCTCAGGGGATCAGCTTTCTTT. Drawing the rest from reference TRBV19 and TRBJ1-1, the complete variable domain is DGGITQSPKYLFRKEGQNVTLSCEQNLNHDAMYWYRQDPGQGLRLIYYSQIVNDFQKGDIAEGYSVSREKKESFPLTVTSAQKNPTAFYLCASSIDLRGSAFFGQGTRLTVV.

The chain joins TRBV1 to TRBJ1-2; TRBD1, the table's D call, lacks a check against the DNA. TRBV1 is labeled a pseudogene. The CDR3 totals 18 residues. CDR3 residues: CTSSQDAGGRGLNYGYTF. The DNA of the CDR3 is TGCACCAGCAGCCAAGATGCTGGGGGCAGAGGGCTTAACTATGGCTACACCTTC.

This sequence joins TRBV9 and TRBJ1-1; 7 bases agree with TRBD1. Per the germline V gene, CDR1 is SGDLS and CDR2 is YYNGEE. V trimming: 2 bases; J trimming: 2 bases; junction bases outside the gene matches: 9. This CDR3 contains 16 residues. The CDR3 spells CASSVSFRGINTEAFF. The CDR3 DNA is TGTGCCAGCAGCGTGAGCTTCAGGGGGATTAACACTGAAGCTTTCTTT. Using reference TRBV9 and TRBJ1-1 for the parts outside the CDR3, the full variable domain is DSGVTQTPKHLITATGQRVTLRCSPRSGDLSVYWYQQSLDQGLQFLIQYYNGEERAKGNILERFSAQQFPDLHSELNLSSLELGDSALYFCASSVSFRGINTEAFFGQGTRLTVV.

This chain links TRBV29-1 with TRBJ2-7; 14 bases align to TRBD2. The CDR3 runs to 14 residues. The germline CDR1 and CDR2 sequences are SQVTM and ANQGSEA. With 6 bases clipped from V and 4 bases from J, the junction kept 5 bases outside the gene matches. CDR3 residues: CSVGLAGGPYEQYF. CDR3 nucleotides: TGCAGCGTCGGACTAGCGGGAGGTCCATACGAGCAGTACTTC.